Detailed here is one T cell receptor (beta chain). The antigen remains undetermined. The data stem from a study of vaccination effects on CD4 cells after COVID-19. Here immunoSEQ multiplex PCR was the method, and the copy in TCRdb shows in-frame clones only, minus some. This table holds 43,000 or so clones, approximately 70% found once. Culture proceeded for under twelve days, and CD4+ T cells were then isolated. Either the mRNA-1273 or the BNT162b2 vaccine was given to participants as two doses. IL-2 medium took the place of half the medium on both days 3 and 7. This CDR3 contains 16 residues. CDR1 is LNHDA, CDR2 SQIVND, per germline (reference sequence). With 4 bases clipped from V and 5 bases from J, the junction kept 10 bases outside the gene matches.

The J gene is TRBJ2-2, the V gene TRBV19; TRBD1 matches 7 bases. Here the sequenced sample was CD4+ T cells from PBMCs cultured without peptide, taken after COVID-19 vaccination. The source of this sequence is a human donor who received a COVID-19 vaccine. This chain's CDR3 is CASSTRQGVGTGELFF. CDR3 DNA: TGTGCCAGTAGTACGAGACAGGGAGTGGGGACCGGGGAGCTGTTTTTT.